Presented here are 13 T cell receptor beta chains from one specimen sequenced in a study of post-analysis software for immune sequencing data (dated by TCRdb to between 2015 and 2017). General study outcomes and caveats: Patients showed significantly higher frequencies than controls for roughly 5 TRBV segments, among them TRBV5-6, TRBV5-1 and TRBV20-1.

The receptor library was made with PCR. The data were produced on an Illumina HiSeq 2500. To reduce PCR and sequencing biases, unique molecular identifiers were incorporated into the TCR beta cDNA libraries. TCRdb reprocessing: public reads trimmed at Q25 with fastp, clones called with MiXCR, in-frame beta chains kept. Duplicate CDR3 protein sequences are folded into a single record with the most common DNA and genes. Present in this sample are fewer than 850,000 distinct CDR3 sequences, 30% of which were seen just once. Together, the top ten hold roughly 0.54% of the sample. What these receptors recognize is not known. The specimen was blood. The receptors were gathered from a girl between 10 and 17 years old with multiple sclerosis.

This clonotype has only a few counts. The chain joins TRBV7-2 to TRBJ2-5; 7 nucleotides agree with TRBD2. Gene TRBJ2-7 matches the end of the DNA better, so the J call may be wrong. The CDR3 has 15 residues. CDR1 and CDR2 from the germline V gene are SGHTA and FQGNSA. CDR3 in DNA: TGTGCCAGCAGCTTAGGTCCAGCGGGAAATTTCGAGCAGTACTTC. Residues: CASSLGPAGNFEQYF.

This clonotype was seen a handful of times. The genes are TRBV28 and TRBJ1-2, with a weak D call TRBD1 (5 bases). Germline V lookup: CDR1 MDHEN, CDR2 SYDVKM. The CDR3 spans 14 residues. V was cut by 3 bases and J by 5 bases, with 13 bases left in between. CDR3 region: CASSLGQDLYGYTF. The CDR3 region has the DNA TGTGCCAGCAGTTTGGGGCAGGACCTTTATGGCTACACCTTC.

This clonotype has only a few counts. The chain recombines TRBV9 with TRBJ1-5; TRBD1 matches 9 bases. Losses at the gene ends were 0 bases for V and 5 bases for J; bases not matched to a gene: 9. The length of the CDR3 is 17 residues. Germline CDR1 SGDLS, CDR2 YYNGEE. The CDR3 sequence is CASSVVYRGQGDQPQHF. The CDR3 region has the DNA TGTGCCAGCAGCGTAGTGTACAGGGGGCAGGGGGATCAGCCCCAGCATTTT.

The J gene is TRBJ2-1, the V gene TRBV2, with D uncertain. The CDR3 is made up of 15 amino acids. Looked up from germline, CDR1 is SNHLY and CDR2 is FYNNEI. V was pared by 9 bases and J by 5 bases, with 20 bases between. The CDR3 sequence: CASRPSHGTNNEQFF. The CDR3 coding sequence is TGTGCCAGTAGGCCATCCCACGGTACCAACAATGAGCAGTTCTTC.

A remark on this clonotype: A read error may produce the germline difference seen at one junction end. The V call is TRBV7-2, the J call TRBJ2-7; D gene ambiguous. CDR1 and CDR2 from the germline V gene are SGHTA and FQGNSA. This CDR3 has 15 residues. This CDR3 is CPSRKNGHSSYEQYF. CDR3 DNA: TGTCCCAGCAGAAAAAACGGCCATAGCTCCTACGAGCAGTACTTC. The full variable domain, in which reference TRBV7-2 and TRBJ2-7 provide the parts outside the CDR3, is GAGVSQSPSNKVTEKGKDVELRCDPISGHTALYWYRQSLGQGLEFLIYFQGNSAPDKSGLPSDRFSAERTGGSVSTLTIQRTQQEDSAVYLCPSRKNGHSSYEQYFGPGTRLTVT.

This clonotype was seen ten or more times. This sequence joins TRBV29-1 and TRBJ2-1; tentatively, D is TRBD2 (6 bases). Germline V gene data show CDR1 as SQVTM and CDR2 as ANQGSEA. Trimming removed 7 bases from V and 1 base from J, with 11 bases in between. CDR3 size: 13 residues. CDR3: CSGAGYSYNEQFF. The DNA of the CDR3 is TGCAGCGGCGCGGGGTATTCCTACAATGAGCAGTTCTTC.

The chain uses TRBV7-2 and TRBJ1-6, with TRBD1 matching over 9 bases. The CDR3 spans 15 residues. V shed 5 bases and J 7 bases; nucleotides not matched to a gene: 6. In germline, CDR1 is SGHTA, CDR2 FQGNSA. The CDR3 DNA sequence: TGTGCCAGCAGCACGAGACAGGGGGGGAATTCACCCCTCCACTTT. This sequence encodes CASSTRQGGNSPLHF.

A few counts support this clonotype. Relative to the germline gene, one junction end is altered; a read error may explain this. The rearrangement uses TRBV3-1 and TRBJ2-7; TRBD2 matches at 8 bases. The CDR3 runs to 14 residues. Germline loops: CDR1 LGHDT, CDR2 YNNKEL (reference sequence). The CDR3 DNA reads as TGTGCCAGCAGCCAAGGCGGGAGGACCTACGGGCAGTACTTC. It specifies CASSQGGRTYGQYF.

This chain joins TRBV7-2 and TRBJ1-1; no firm D call. The V end was cut by 4 bases, the J end by 10 bases, with 13 bases between. The germline CDR1 and CDR2 sequences are SGHTA and FQGNSA. This CDR3 contains 12 residues. The DNA for the CDR3 is TGTGCCAGCAGCTCCCAAAGGGTAGGAGCTTTCTTT. Amino acid sequence: CASSSQRVGAFF.

This clonotype has ten or more counts. The chain carries TRBV25-1 and TRBJ2-7; 8 nucleotides line up with TRBD2. This CDR3 is built from 13 residues. The germline V gene encodes CDR1 MGHDK and CDR2 SYGVNS. J gave up 3 bases and V 10 bases, and 8 bases lay outside the gene matches. CDR3 protein: CATAGAGGYEQYF. The CDR3, as DNA: TGTGCCACCGCGGGGGCGGGGGGCTACGAGCAGTACTTC.

The CDR3 DNA follows: TGCAGTGCCGCTACGGGACTTCTTGGCTCCTACAATGAGCAGTTCTTC. Protein product: CSAATGLLGSYNEQFF. The chain recombines TRBV20-1 with TRBJ2-1, with D possibly TRBD2 on 6 matching bases. Germline CDR1 DFQATT, CDR2 SNEGSKA (reference sequence). Trimming shortened V by 6 bases and J by 0 bases, and 18 bases separated the two germline ends. This CDR3 is 16 amino acids long.

A remark on this clonotype: An end of the junction differs from the germline gene, which may be a read error. V usage is TRBV7-9 and J usage is TRBJ2-5; tentative D call: TRBD2 (6 bases). Germline lookup yields CDR1 SEHNR and CDR2 FQNEAQ (reference sequence). The CDR3 is 17 amino acids. DNA of the CDR3: TGTGCCGGCAGCCGTGGCCAGCGGGTCCTTACCCAAGAGACCCAGTACTTC. It translates to CAGSRGQRVLTQETQYF.

This chain joins TRBV6-2 or TRBV6-3 and TRBJ2-1; 11 bases are a match to TRBD2. The germline V gene encodes CDR1 MNHEY and CDR2 SVGEGT. The V segment lost 9 bases and the J segment 4 bases; nucleotides outside the gene matches: 11. CDR3 length: 16 amino acids. This CDR3 reads CASLALGLAVYNEQFF. CDR3 coding DNA: TGTGCCAGTCTAGCGCTGGGACTAGCGGTTTACAATGAGCAGTTCTTC.